This TCR beta chain was identified during a study of T-cell reconstitution after alpha-beta-depleted transplantation in children. TCRbeta library construction was performed incorporating unique molecular identifiers. TCRdb independently ran MiXCR on the PCR reads; one entry per CDR3 protein. The data contain about 500,000 distinct CDR3 sequences, about 33% of them singletons. The germline V and J ends were trimmed by 0 bases and 2 bases, with 11 bases remaining between them. Germline lookup yields CDR1 LGHNA and CDR2 YSLEER. The CDR3 length is 16 residues. The origin of this receptor is a human donor who donated a stem cell graft to a child with aplastic anemia. The sequencing used PBMCs from the stem cell graft donor, collected from the stem cell graft. This chain uses TRBV4-3 with TRBJ2-1; no definite D call. The CDR3 spells CASSQDIGETYNEQFF. The CDR3 coding sequence is TGCGCCAGCAGCCAAGATATAGGCGAGACCTACAATGAGCAGTTCTTC.